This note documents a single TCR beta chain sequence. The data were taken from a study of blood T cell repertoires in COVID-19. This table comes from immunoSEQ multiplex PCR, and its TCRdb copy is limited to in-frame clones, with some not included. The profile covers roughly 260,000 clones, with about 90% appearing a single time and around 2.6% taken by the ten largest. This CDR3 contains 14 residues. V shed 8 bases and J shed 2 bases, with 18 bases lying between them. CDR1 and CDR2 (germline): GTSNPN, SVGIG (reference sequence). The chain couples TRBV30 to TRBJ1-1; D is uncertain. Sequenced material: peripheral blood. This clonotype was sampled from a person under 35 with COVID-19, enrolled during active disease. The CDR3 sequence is CARRRAQLNTEAFF. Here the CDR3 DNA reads TGTGCCCGTCGGAGAGCTCAACTTAACACTGAAGCTTTCTTT. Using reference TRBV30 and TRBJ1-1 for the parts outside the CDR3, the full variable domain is SQTIHQWPATLVQPVGSPLSLECTVEGTSNPNLYWYRQAAGRGLQLLFYSVGIGQISSEVPQNLSASRPQDRQFILSSKKLLLSDSGFYLCARRRAQLNTEAFFGQGTRLTVV.